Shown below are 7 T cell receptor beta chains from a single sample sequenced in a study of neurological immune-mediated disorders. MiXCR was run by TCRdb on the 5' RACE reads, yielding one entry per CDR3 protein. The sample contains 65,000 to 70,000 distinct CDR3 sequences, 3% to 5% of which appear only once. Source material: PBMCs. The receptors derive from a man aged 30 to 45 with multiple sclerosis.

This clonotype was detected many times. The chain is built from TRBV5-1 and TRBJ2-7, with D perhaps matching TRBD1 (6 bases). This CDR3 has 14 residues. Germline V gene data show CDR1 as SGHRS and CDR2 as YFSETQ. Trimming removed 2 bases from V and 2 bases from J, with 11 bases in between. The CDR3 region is CASSFRTATYEQYF. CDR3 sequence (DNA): TGCGCCAGCAGCTTCCGGACAGCAACCTACGAGCAGTACTTC.

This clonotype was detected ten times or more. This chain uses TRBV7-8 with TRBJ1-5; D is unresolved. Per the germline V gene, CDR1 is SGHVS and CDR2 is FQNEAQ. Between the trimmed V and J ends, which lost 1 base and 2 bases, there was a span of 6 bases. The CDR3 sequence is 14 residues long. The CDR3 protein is CASSLGGRNQPQHF. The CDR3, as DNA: TGTGCCAGCAGCTTAGGTGGCCGCAATCAGCCCCAGCATTTT.

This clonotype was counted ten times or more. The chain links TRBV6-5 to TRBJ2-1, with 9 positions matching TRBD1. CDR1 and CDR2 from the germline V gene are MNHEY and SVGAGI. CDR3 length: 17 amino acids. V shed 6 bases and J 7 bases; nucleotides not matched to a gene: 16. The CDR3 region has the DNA TGTGCCAGCAGCTTGATCTCCGGGACAGGGCTCTGGAATGAGCAGTTCTTC. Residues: CASSLISGTGLWNEQFF.

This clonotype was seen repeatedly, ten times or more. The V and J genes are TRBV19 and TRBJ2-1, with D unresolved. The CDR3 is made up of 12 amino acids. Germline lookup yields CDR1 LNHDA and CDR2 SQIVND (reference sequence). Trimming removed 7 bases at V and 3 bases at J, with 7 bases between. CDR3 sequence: CASKDNYNEQFF. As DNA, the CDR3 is TGTGCCAGTAAGGATAACTACAATGAGCAGTTCTTC.

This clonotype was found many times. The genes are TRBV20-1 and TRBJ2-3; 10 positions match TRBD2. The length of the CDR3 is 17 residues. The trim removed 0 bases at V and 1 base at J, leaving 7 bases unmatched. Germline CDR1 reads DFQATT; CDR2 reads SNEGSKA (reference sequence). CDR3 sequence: CSARDPSGGGGTDTQYF. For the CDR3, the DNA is TGCAGTGCTAGAGATCCGAGCGGGGGGGGCGGCACAGATACGCAGTATTTT.

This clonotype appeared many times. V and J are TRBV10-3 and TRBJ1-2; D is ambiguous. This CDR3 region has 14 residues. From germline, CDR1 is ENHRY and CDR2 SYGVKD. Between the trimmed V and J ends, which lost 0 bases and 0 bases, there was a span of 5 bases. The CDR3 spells CAISESDSNYGYTF. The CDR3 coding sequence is TGTGCCATCAGTGAGTCCGACTCTAACTATGGCTACACCTTC.

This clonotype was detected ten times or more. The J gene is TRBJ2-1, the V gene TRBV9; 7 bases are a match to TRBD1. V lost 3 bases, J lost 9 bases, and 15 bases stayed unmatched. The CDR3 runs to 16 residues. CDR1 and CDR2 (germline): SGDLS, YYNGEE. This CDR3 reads CASSAEGGEHRVEQFF. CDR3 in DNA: TGTGCCAGCAGCGCCGAAGGGGGCGAACATCGTGTTGAGCAGTTCTTC. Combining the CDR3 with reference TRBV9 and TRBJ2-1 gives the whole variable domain DSGVTQTPKHLITATGQRVTLRCSPRSGDLSVYWYQQSLDQGLQFLIQYYNGEERAKGNILERFSAQQFPDLHSELNLSSLELGDSALYFCASSAEGGEHRVEQFFGPGTRLTVL.